This entry is about one T cell receptor (beta chain). At one of its ends the junction is not consistent with the germline gene, which may arise from a read error. The sample belongs to a study of OX40 agonist ivuxolimab in advanced cancers. Using immunoSEQ multiplex PCR, the repertoire was profiled, and TCRdb retains in-frame clones only, with some absent. The repertoire holds about 110,000 clones, approximately 90% seen once, with less than 0.3% in the top ten. Germline V gives CDR1 SSHAT, CDR2 FNYEAQ (reference sequence). The CDR3 is 16 amino acids. This clonotype was sampled from an adult with an advanced solid tumor such as melanoma, head and neck, liver or kidney cancer. The sample consisted of CD4+ or CD8+ T cells sorted from blood, taken in a trial of the OX40 agonist ivuxolimab. V is TRBV7-7 and J is TRBJ2-3; 12 bases are a match to TRBD2. Here the CDR3 reads CASSAGLAGSTDTQYF. CDR3 DNA sequence: TGTGCTAGCAGCGCCGGACTAGCGGGGAGCACAGATACGCAGTATTTT.